Below are 11 T cell receptor beta chains sequenced from a single sample in a study of shared clonotypes between healthy human individuals. The table came from immunoSEQ multiplex PCR; TCRdb's copy has only in-frame clones and leaves some out. The sample holds 2 million to 2.5 million clones, approximately 95% seen once. Sequencing input: naive CD4+ T cells from PBMCs. Subset reported: CD45RA+ positively selected. Source of these receptors: a man younger than 30 in good health. Some clones in this sample may be carry-over from other donors' samples.

The gene calls are TRBV28 and TRBJ1-1, with D perhaps matching TRBD1 (5 bases). Trimming shortened V by 6 bases and J by 4 bases, and 15 bases separated the two germline ends. The CDR3 is made up of 14 amino acids. Germline assignment: CDR1 MDHEN and CDR2 SYDVKM. Written as DNA, the CDR3 is TGTGCCAGCAGCTCCGGGGGGGACGTCACTGAAGCTTTCTTT. This translates into CASSSGGDVTEAFF.

CDR3 protein: CASSGAAKNIQYF. For the CDR3, the DNA is TGTGCCAGCAGCGGGGCGGCCAAAAACATTCAGTACTTC. The V call is TRBV9, the J call TRBJ2-4; D uncertain. The V and J ends lost 3 bases and 1 base respectively, with 5 bases between them. Per germline, CDR1 SGDLS and CDR2 YYNGEE. This CDR3 is 13 amino acids long.

V usage is TRBV7-2 and J usage is TRBJ2-7; D not resolved. The V gene's germline CDR1 is SGHTA and CDR2 FQGNSA. Trimming left V 4 bases short and J 3 bases short, with 16 bases between. CDR3 length equals 15 residues. This CDR3 is CASSSWTEQIYEQYF. CDR3 DNA: TGTGCCAGCAGCTCTTGGACGGAACAAATCTACGAGCAGTACTTC.

The sample holds one count of this clone. This chain links TRBV15 with TRBJ2-7; D remains ambiguous. Germline CDR1 and CDR2: LNHNV and YYDKDF (reference sequence). Trimming removed 0 bases from V and 12 bases from J, with 12 bases in between. The CDR3 has 12 amino acids. The CDR3, as DNA: TGTGCCACCAGCAGAGATAGTCAGGTTGCGTACTTC. It yields the protein CATSRDSQVAYF.

This chain links TRBV11-2 with TRBJ2-7; D remains ambiguous. The CDR3 covers 15 residues. The V gene lost 6 bases and the J gene lost 2 bases, with 17 bases spanning the gap. Germline V gives CDR1 SGHAT, CDR2 FQNNGV. The CDR3 nucleotides read TGTGCCAGCAGTAAAGACCGGGTTCGGGCCTACGAGCAGTACTTC. The encoded protein is CASSKDRVRAYEQYF.

This rearrangement joins TRBV18 to TRBJ1-5; D remains unclear. Trimming shortened V by 1 base and J by 4 bases, and 11 bases separated the two germline ends. CDR3 size: 15 residues. Per germline, CDR1 KGHSH and CDR2 LQKENI. The CDR3 is CASSPRTEVNQPQHF. The CDR3 DNA is TGTGCCAGCTCACCACGAACCGAAGTTAATCAGCCCCAGCATTTT.

The chain recombines TRBV6-6 with TRBJ2-1; TRBD1 agrees at 8 bases. From germline, CDR1 is MNHNY and CDR2 SVGAGI (reference sequence). V lost 5 bases to trimming and J lost 6 bases; unmatched junction nucleotides: 9. The CDR3 contains 15 residues. CDR3 residues: CASSPTGDEFNEQFF. DNA of the CDR3: TGTGCCAGCAGTCCGACAGGGGACGAGTTCAATGAGCAGTTCTTC.

This chain links TRBV7-7 with TRBJ2-1, with 10 nucleotides matching TRBD1. After removal of 1 base from V and 4 bases from J, the junction contained 1 base not matched to a gene. Germline V gives CDR1 SSHAT, CDR2 FNYEAQ (reference sequence). This CDR3 spans 15 amino acids. The CDR3 nucleotides read TGTGCCAGCAGCTTAGGACAGGGGGCATACAATGAGCAGTTCTTC. It specifies CASSLGQGAYNEQFF.

The rearrangement joins TRBV6-5 to TRBJ2-5, with 7 bases aligning to TRBD2. V was clipped by 6 bases and J by 5 bases; unmatched bases: 12. This CDR3 contains 15 residues. CDR1 MNHEY and CDR2 SVGAGI come from the germline V gene. The CDR3 region has the DNA TGTGCCAGCAGAGGATCCCGCGGGAGAGGGGAGACCCAGTACTTC. Its translation: CASRGSRGRGETQYF.

The chain couples TRBV5-1 to TRBJ1-3; D is unclear. This CDR3 spans 17 amino acids. V shed 0 bases and J shed 0 bases, with 13 bases lying between them. CDR1 is SGHRS and CDR2 is YFSETQ in the germline V gene. This chain's CDR3 is CASSLGRTPSSGNTIYF. Here the CDR3 DNA reads TGCGCCAGCAGCTTGGGTAGGACTCCGAGCTCTGGAAACACCATATATTTT. Supplemented by reference TRBV5-1 and TRBJ1-3, the full variable domain reads KAGVTQTPRYLIKTRGQQVTLSCSPISGHRSVSWYQQTPGQGLQFLFEYFSETQRNKGNFPGRFSGRQFSNSRSEMNVSTLELGDSALYLCASSLGRTPSSGNTIYFGEGSWLTVV.

This chain uses TRBV15 with TRBJ2-1; 11 bases match TRBD2. The CDR3 is 14 residues long. Germline-derived CDR1 and CDR2 are LNHNV and YYDKDF (reference sequence). J gave up 6 bases and V 6 bases, and 4 bases lay outside the gene matches. The CDR3 sequence: CATRTSGARNEQFF. CDR3 in DNA: TGTGCCACCAGGACTAGCGGGGCTCGCAATGAGCAGTTCTTC.